The 27 T cell receptor beta chains listed next were all sequenced from one sample in a study of blood T cell repertoires in COVID-19 (TCRdb year 2020). The protocol used for the library was the immunoSEQ multiplex PCR assay. TCRdb took this table from immuneACCESS and kept in-frame rearrangements with V and J called. Such tables lack part of the clones; where checked against another copy, unresolved V genes explain under half of the gap, and the rest is unexplained. For this sample the table gives just under 45,000 clones, of which 87% were detected only once. The ten largest account for roughly 25% of the sample. Sequencing was done on a sample of peripheral blood. Receptors were obtained from a woman aged 80 or over in a cohort sampled during active or convalescent COVID-19.

The V gene is TRBV21-1, the J gene TRBJ1-5; TRBD1, the table's D call, was not compared with the DNA. TRBV21-1 is a known pseudogene. This CDR3 comprises 15 residues. CDR3 in DNA: TGTGCCAGCAGCACGCGGACAAATAGCAATCAGCCCCAGCATTTT. Its protein is CASSTRTNSNQPQHF.

A note on this clone: The junction differs from germline at one of its ends, possibly a read error. The CDR3 DNA reads as TGTGCCAGCAGCTTATCAGCGGGGGGCCTTCGGCTCTTC. Translated: CASSLSAGGLRLF. This rearrangement joins TRBV7-6 to TRBJ2-1; the match to TRBD2 covers 9 bases. Germline V gives CDR1 SGHVS, CDR2 FNYEAQ. This CDR3 has 13 amino acids.

This clone was counted once. The chain employs TRBV30 and TRBJ1-4; 7 bases line up with TRBD1. The germline V gene encodes CDR1 GTSNPN and CDR2 SVGIG (reference sequence). With V trimmed by 0 bases and J by 7 bases, 5 bases remained unmatched. The CDR3 has 14 amino acids. The CDR3 nucleotides read TGTGCCTGGAGTGTACGAGGGGGCGGTGAAAAACTGTTTTTT. Translation: CAWSVRGGGEKLFF.

The chain combines TRBV7-9 with TRBJ2-7; maybe TRBD1 (7 bases). This CDR3 is built from 15 residues. Germline CDR1 is SEHNR and CDR2 is FQNEAQ (reference sequence). Between the trimmed V and J ends, which lost 5 bases and 4 bases, there was a span of 18 bases. CDR3 coding DNA: TGTGCCAGCAGCCCCACGACAGGGAGGAATTACGAGCAGTACTTC. Protein sequence: CASSPTTGRNYEQYF.

The V gene is TRBV28, the J gene TRBJ1-2; TRBD1 is a possible D gene (5 bases). The CDR3 runs 12 residues. Germline V gene data show CDR1 as MDHEN and CDR2 as SYDVKM. The V end was cut by 10 bases, the J end by 4 bases, with 13 bases between. The CDR3 loop is CATSSGGYGYTF. CDR3 coding DNA: TGTGCCACCTCGTCCGGGGGCTATGGCTACACCTTC.

J is TRBJ2-1 and V is TRBV4-1; 8 bases map to TRBD2. J gave up 3 bases and V 4 bases, and 8 bases lay outside the gene matches. CDR1 is MGHRA, CDR2 YSYEKL, per germline. CDR3 length equals 16 residues. The CDR3 reads CASSRHSSGHYNEQFF. CDR3 sequence (DNA): TGCGCCAGCAGCCGACATTCTAGCGGGCACTACAATGAGCAGTTCTTC.

Here the CDR3 DNA reads TGCGCCAGCAGCCCCCTGGGAGCGGGCACGACCAATGAGCAGTTCTTC. The encoded protein is CASSPLGAGTTNEQFF. The V gene is TRBV5-1, the J gene TRBJ2-1, with TRBD2 as a possible D gene (6 bases). V dropped 4 bases and J dropped 6 bases, with 20 bases sitting between them. The CDR3 is made up of 16 amino acids. Germline CDR1 and CDR2: SGHRS and YFSETQ.

The chain uses TRBV5-5 and TRBJ1-1, with 10 positions matching TRBD1. V was pared by 2 bases and J by 0 bases, with 13 bases of the junction left unmatched. Germline-derived CDR1 and CDR2 are SGHKS and YYEKEE (reference sequence). The length of the CDR3 is 19 residues. The CDR3 here is CASSFEGYSGTGVNTEAFF. The CDR3, as DNA: TGTGCCAGCAGCTTTGAGGGGTATAGCGGGACAGGGGTGAACACTGAAGCTTTCTTT.

The chain employs TRBV7-2 and TRBJ1-1, with 7 bases that match TRBD1. CDR3 length: 18 residues. CDR1 is SGHTA and CDR2 is FQGNSA in the germline V gene. V lost 1 base to trimming and J lost 4 bases; unmatched junction nucleotides: 15. The CDR3 sequence: CASSLGGLQGTLRTEAFF. The CDR3 region has the DNA TGTGCCAGCAGCTTAGGGGGGTTACAGGGGACCTTACGCACTGAAGCTTTCTTT.

The count of this clone is one. The gene calls are TRBV11-3 and TRBJ2-1, with D possibly TRBD2 on 6 matching bases. The V end lost 0 bases, the J end lost 4 bases, and 10 bases lay between the germline ends. Germline CDR1 SGHNT, CDR2 YENEEA. There are 15 residues in the CDR3. Here the CDR3 DNA reads TGTGCCAGCAGCTTAGAGGCGGGGAATTACAATGAGCAGTTCTTC. Its protein is CASSLEAGNYNEQFF.

The chain uses TRBV4-1 and TRBJ2-3; a weak D match, TRBD1 (6 bases). The germline V gene encodes CDR1 MGHRA and CDR2 YSYEKL. Trimming stripped 0 bases from V and 1 base from J, with 11 bases between. The CDR3 totals 16 residues. CDR3 region: CASSQDDRPGTDTQYF. The DNA of the CDR3 is TGCGCCAGCAGCCAAGATGACAGGCCCGGCACAGATACGCAGTATTTT.

This chain joins TRBV5-1 and TRBJ2-5, with 11 nucleotides matching TRBD2. The CDR3 totals 16 residues. Germline loops: CDR1 SGHRS, CDR2 YFSETQ. The V and J ends lost 2 bases and 1 base, in that order; junction bases with no gene match: 4. CDR3 in DNA: TGCGCCAGCAGCTTAGGACTAGCGGGCCTCCAAGAGACCCAGTACTTC. Its protein product is CASSLGLAGLQETQYF. The full variable domain, in which reference TRBV5-1 and TRBJ2-5 provide the parts outside the CDR3, is KAGVTQTPRYLIKTRGQQVTLSCSPISGHRSVSWYQQTPGQGLQFLFEYFSETQRNKGNFPGRFSGRQFSNSRSEMNVSTLELGDSALYLCASSLGLAGLQETQYFGPGTRLLVL.

The CDR3 sequence is CASSPWAGKWEKLFF. DNA of the CDR3: TGCGCCAGCAGCCCCTGGGCCGGCAAGTGGGAAAAACTGTTTTTT. This chain uses TRBV4-3 with TRBJ1-4; D is undetermined. CDR1 LGHNA and CDR2 YSLEER come from the germline V gene. V lost 4 bases and J 8 bases, leaving 17 bases between the germline ends. This CDR3 contains 15 residues.

The chain carries TRBV5-1 and TRBJ2-1; D is possibly TRBD1 (6 bases). Germline V CDR1 and CDR2: SGHRS, YFSETQ. The CDR3 loop spans 15 amino acids. The germline V and J ends were trimmed by 4 bases and 6 bases, with 17 bases remaining between them. CDR3 DNA sequence: TGCGCCAGCAGCCCTACGGCAGGGGTAGGCAATGAGCAGTTCTTC. It is translated as CASSPTAGVGNEQFF.

This chain connects TRBV7-3 to TRBJ1-1; 7 bases match TRBD1. The CDR3 has 14 amino acids. V was clipped by 5 bases and J by 1 base; unmatched bases: 4. CDR1 is SGHTA, CDR2 FQGTGA, per germline. In DNA, the CDR3 is TGTGCCAGCAGCGCGACAGGGAGGAACACTGAAGCTTTCTTT. This encodes CASSATGRNTEAFF.

The table lists this clone with a few counts. The chain links TRBV2 to TRBJ1-5, with TRBD1 matching 8 bases. V shed 8 bases and J 5 bases; nucleotides not matched to a gene: 8. The CDR3 is made up of 14 amino acids. Germline V lookup: CDR1 SNHLY, CDR2 FYNNEI. This chain's CDR3 is CASSGQGGDQPQHF. In DNA, the CDR3 is TGTGCCAGCTCCGGACAGGGTGGGGATCAGCCCCAGCATTTT.

The gene calls are TRBV10-3 and TRBJ2-5, with 11 positions matching TRBD2. Per the germline V gene, CDR1 is ENHRY and CDR2 is SYGVKD. CDR3 length: 15 amino acids. Unmatched junction bases numbered 3, after V lost 4 bases and J lost 2 bases. CDR3 nucleotide sequence: TGTGCCATCAGTGCCGGGACTAGCGGACAAGAGACCCAGTACTTC. This encodes CAISAGTSGQETQYF.

This clone was found once. The genes are TRBV5-1 and TRBJ1-6; D unclear. The CDR3 spans 13 residues. The V end was cut by 4 bases, the J end by 3 bases, with 5 bases between. Germline CDR1 SGHRS, CDR2 YFSETQ. CDR3 DNA sequence: TGCGCCAGCAGCAATAGCTATAATTCACCCCTCCACTTT. Translated, it gives CASSNSYNSPLHF.

The chain links TRBV11-2 to TRBJ2-2; the D gene is possibly TRBD2 (6 bases). The CDR3 totals 16 residues. CDR1 and CDR2 (germline): SGHAT, FQNNGV. Trimming stripped 5 bases from V and 3 bases from J, with 16 bases between. The CDR3: CASSPWNGGDTGELFF. The CDR3 coding sequence is TGTGCCAGCAGCCCTTGGAATGGCGGGGACACCGGGGAGCTGTTTTTT.

The V and J genes are TRBV2 and TRBJ1-1, with D possibly TRBD1 on 5 matching bases. Per the germline V gene, CDR1 is SNHLY and CDR2 is FYNNEI. V lost 3 bases and J 2 bases, leaving 13 bases between the germline ends. The CDR3 runs 15 residues. CDR3 sequence (DNA): TGTGCCAGCAGTGACCCTACGACAGCTAACACTGAAGCTTTCTTT. Translating gives CASSDPTTANTEAFF.

In its sample, this clone was seen a few times. The rearrangement uses TRBV28 and TRBJ1-1; the D gene is possibly TRBD1 (5 bases). Trimming cost V 3 bases and J 4 bases, with 18 bases left between them. This CDR3 contains 16 residues. The germline gives CDR1 MDHEN, CDR2 SYDVKM. The CDR3 sequence is CASSFFTAGPATEAFF. Here the CDR3 DNA reads TGTGCCAGCAGTTTTTTTACGGCAGGGCCTGCCACTGAAGCTTTCTTT.

The chain is built from TRBV29-1 and TRBJ2-2; D unresolved. The CDR3 covers 12 residues. V lost 5 bases to trimming and J lost 0 bases, with 4 bases between them. CDR1 and CDR2 from the germline V gene are SQVTM and ANQGSEA. The CDR3 loop reads CSVSTNTGELFF. The CDR3 nucleotides read TGCAGCGTTTCCACGAACACCGGGGAGCTGTTTTTT.

This chain's CDR3 is CATSELAGVNEQFF. CDR3 in DNA: TGTGCCACCTCGGAACTAGCGGGAGTCAATGAGCAGTTCTTC. This sequence joins TRBV2 and TRBJ2-1; 11 bases match TRBD2. CDR1 is SNHLY and CDR2 is FYNNEI in the germline V gene. The CDR3 is made up of 14 amino acids. J was trimmed by 6 bases and V by 10 bases; bases with no gene match: 8.

The chain links TRBV23-1 to TRBJ1-3, with D perhaps matching TRBD1 (5 bases). TRBV23-1 carries the ORF label, with uncertain function. The CDR3 sequence is 13 residues long. V shed 6 bases and J shed 3 bases, with 9 bases lying between them. The CDR3 loop reads CASSTGLGNTIYF. In DNA form, the CDR3 reads TGCGCCAGCAGCACAGGTCTTGGAAACACCATATATTTT.

This clone came up a few times. The chain has TRBV11-3 and TRBJ1-2; 8 bases match TRBD1. This CDR3 comprises 15 residues. V trimming: 5 bases; J trimming: 1 base; junction bases outside the gene matches: 6. CDR1 and CDR2 from the germline V gene are SGHNT and YENEEA. The chain's CDR3 is CASSAGQGYNYGYTF. DNA of the CDR3: TGTGCCAGCAGCGCCGGACAGGGCTATAACTATGGCTACACCTTC. Combining the CDR3 with reference TRBV11-3 and TRBJ1-2 gives the whole variable domain EAGVVQSPRYKIIEKKQPVAFWCNPISGHNTLYWYLQNLGQGPELLIRYENEEAVDDSQLPKDRFSAERLKGVDSTLKIQPAELGDSAVYLCASSAGQGYNYGYTFGSGTRLTVV.

On this clone itself: This CDR3 is also generated by other DNA sequences in the sample. The chain is built from TRBV29-1 and TRBJ2-3, with TRBD2 matching over 14 bases. Germline CDR1 reads SQVTM; CDR2 reads ANQGSEA. The CDR3 runs to 15 residues. V trimming: 6 bases; J trimming: 6 bases; junction bases outside the gene matches: 8. CDR3 DNA: TGCAGCGTCGGGACTAGCGGGAGTGGGGGGGATACGCAGTATTTT. Residues: CSVGTSGSGGDTQYF.

The V gene is TRBV4-1, the J gene TRBJ2-5; D possibly corresponds to TRBD2 (5 bases). CDR3 size: 13 residues. V was shortened by 5 bases and J by 5 bases, with 12 bases between the two germline ends. Germline CDR1 MGHRA, CDR2 YSYEKL. In DNA, the CDR3 is TGCGCCAGCAGCTTAACGGGGAGCGAGACCCAGTACTTC. Its translation: CASSLTGSETQYF.